This T cell receptor beta chain comes out of a study of blood T cells in healthy people across ages. This clonotype was observed a few times. Possible read error: a much larger clone is one base away. Germline V gives CDR1 SGHRS, CDR2 YFSETQ. CDR3 length equals 17 residues. V gave up 2 bases and J gave up 11 bases; unmatched junction bases: 15. Then a second PCR, running roughly 6 to 11 cycles, was carried out with a sample-barcoded 5' primer and a J-beta primer mix. MiXCR was run by TCRdb on the 5' RACE reads, yielding one entry per CDR3 protein. Of approximately 810,000 distinct CDR3 sequences in the sample, 29% were seen once.

Sequencing was carried out using blood. The chain uses TRBV5-1 and TRBJ2-5, with 13 positions matching TRBD2. This clonotype was sampled from a woman of 80 years or more in good health. CDR3 residues: CASSFHRTSGGHNEQYF. CDR3 nucleotide sequence: TGCGCCAGCAGCTTCCATAGGACTAGCGGGGGACACAATGAGCAGTACTTC. Variable domain in full (rest from reference TRBV5-1 and TRBJ2-5): KAGVTQTPRYLIKTRGQQVTLSCSPISGHRSVSWYQQTPGQGLQFLFEYFSETQRNKGNFPGRFSGRQFSNSRSEMNVSTLELGDSALYLCASSFHRTSGGHNEQYFGPGTRLLVL.